What follows describes a single T cell receptor (beta chain). There is no known antigen for this receptor. Per-base qualities were not stored, and no clone one base away is much larger. The twin pairs came from the European Cystic Fibrosis Twin and Sibling Study Cohort, a cohort that recruited patients from 150 to 200 CF clinics across 14 European countries. Zygosity and CFTR genotype were verified in-house, and zygosity was tested by multiplex PCR of nine short tandem repeat loci. Peripheral blood was sampled from each twin, and clinical parameters were recorded on the day of blood sampling. Phenol/chloroform extraction was used to isolate genomic DNA from peripheral blood cells, and the DNA was then kept in TE buffer at 4 degrees C. Relative to germline, V is 2 bases shorter and J is 2 bases shorter, with 21 bases between their ends. The CDR3 holds 18 amino acids from the cysteine to the phenylalanine. The retained sequence is limited to the CDR3, 54 bases, with the frame set at the first base. Looking up the germline V gene yields CDR1 SGHNT and CDR2 YENEEA.

This sample is drawn from a study of monozygotic twins with cystic fibrosis (dated by TCRdb to about 2021). For the wider study: Barcoded libraries were prepared with approximately 16 PCR cycles from around 3 micrograms of fragmented DNA. The study compared TCR beta repertoires within and between 16 monozygotic twin pairs with cystic fibrosis to assess genetic influence on V and J gene usage. Data for three of the twin pairs had previously been reported in another context. The cohort included ten female and six male twin pairs, mostly children and adolescents, aged roughly 2.0 to 36.4 years with a median of around 8.6 years. On the day of blood sampling, twins were ranked among about 960 cohort participants for weight-for-height and for FEVPerc (FEV1 disease centile).

Beyond this particular receptor, the publication reports: Simpson clonality was found to be generally low (median approximately 0.009), suggesting a naive-dominated repertoire, although higher clonality was observed in the most severely affected patients. Sharing of nucleotide-identical clonotypes was significantly greater within monozygotic CF twin pairs than between unrelated CF individuals (P = 0.000026, Mann-Whitney). In 13 of 16 pairs, V gene usage most closely resembled the co-twin's, and the same held for J usage in 8 of 16 pairs, a pattern suggesting genetic constraints. The cohort was small, and no association was found between shared CDR3 numbers and age, concordance or disease severity.

TCR beta CDR3 regions were amplified by multiplex PCR with the immunoSEQ immune profiling system according to the manufacturer's instructions. Sequencing was performed on an Illumina NextSeq system. Concerning the study's data processing: The immunoSEQ Analyzer platform handled processing of the sequence data, and clonality was calculated by taking the square root of Simpson's index of productive rearrangements. Similarity in V and J usage was measured by Jensen-Shannon distance, and OLGA was used to compute CDR3 generation probabilities. The researchers looked up shared CDR3 sequences in the immuneACCESS database (August 2020) and in VDJdb (December 2020). TCRdb limited this immuneACCESS table to in-frame rearrangements with V and J called. A share of clones is missing; checked studies link under half to unresolved V genes, and the rest is unexplained. The DNA gave D and trimming, while V, J and clone size come from that table. The sample yields a few thousand clones; about 96% were counted once. The ten top clones hold approximately 2.9% of the sample.

The sample comprised blood. The receptor was isolated from a boy younger than 10 with cystic fibrosis. Recombination linked TRBV11-3 to TRBJ1-2; a tentative D call is TRBD1 (6 bases match). The CDR3 in this case is CASSLWSNTGTKNYGYTF. The DNA is as follows: TGTGCCAGCAGCTTATGGTCCAACACCGGGACAAAGAACTATGGCTACACCTTC.